Here is one TCR beta chain with its context. This sample is part of a study of blood T cell repertoires in COVID-19. On the study more broadly: The United States, Italy and Spain provided the acute and convalescent COVID-19 samples. Sample material is recorded as cDNA or gDNA derived from T cells, B-cell-depleted T cells, or PBMCs.

Per the original data handling: Amplification of reference gene primers provided the estimated nucleated cell counts. Profiled with immunoSEQ multiplex PCR; TCRdb holds only in-frame clones, not every one. V, J and clone size are those of that table, while D and trimming were read from the DNA. The sample has 110,000 or so clones, roughly 80% seen once. CDR3 length: 14 amino acids. Germline loops: CDR1 SGHAT, CDR2 FQNNGV. Trimming removed 0 bases at V and 5 bases at J, with 10 bases between. This chain joins TRBV11-2 and TRBJ1-2; D is ambiguous. The sample was peripheral blood. The source of this sequence is a man aged 45-65 years with acute or convalescent COVID-19. The CDR3 nucleotides are TGTGCCAGCAGCTTAGAACGGGAACCTTATGGCTACACCTTC. Translating gives CASSLEREPYGYTF.